A selection of T cell receptor beta chains follows, all from one sample in a study of T cells after yellow fever vaccination. Using its own MiXCR run on the 5' RACE reads, TCRdb lists one record per CDR3 protein. The sample has almost 600,000 distinct CDR3 sequences, roughly 13% seen once. Sequenced material: PBMCs, taken on the day of the yellow fever booster vaccination. The receptors originated from a man under 40 who received the YFV17D yellow fever vaccine. Both conserved end residues are part of each CDR3. The order of the fields is clone size, V gene, J gene, D gene, CDR3 DNA, CDR3 protein. D genes are given only for firm matches. Not all rows give a size; the values are once, few, many and, for expanded clones, a class.

>once|TRBV6-5|TRBJ2-2|TRBD2
TGTGCCAGCAGTTACCGCGGGAGGGTAGCAACCGTGGAGCTGTTTTTT
CASSYRGRVATVELFF
>many|TRBV5-1|TRBJ2-1|-
TGTGCCAGCAGTTCTGACTACAATGAGCAGTTCTTC
CASSSDYNEQFF
>once|TRBV5-1|TRBJ2-3|-
TGCGCCAGCAGCTTGCTACAAACTCGGGATACGCAGTATTTT
CASSLLQTRDTQYF
>-|TRBV20-1|TRBJ2-3|-
TGCAGTGCTTTATTCCTACGCACAGATACGCAGTATTTT
CSALFLRTDTQYF
>-|TRBV24-1|TRBJ1-2|-
TGTGCCACCAGTGGACCCGCAGGAGCCTATGGCTACACCTTC
CATSGPAGAYGYTF
>few|TRBV4-1|TRBJ2-1|TRBD2
TGCGCCAGCAGCCCTTACCTAGCGGCGGACTACAATGAGCAGTTCTTC
CASSPYLAADYNEQFF
>few|TRBV6-2/TRBV6-3|TRBJ1-1|-
TGTGCCAGCAGCCCCGACAGGCTTACGGAAGCTTTCTTT
CASSPDRLTEAFF
>few|TRBV12-3/TRBV12-4|TRBJ2-7|TRBD2
TGTGCCAGCAGTCTTCTAGCGGACCAGCAGCAGTACTTC
CASSLLADQQQYF
>few|TRBV7-2|TRBJ2-2|-
TGTGCCAGCAGCTTAGCGATGACTGTCAACGGGGAGCTGTTTTTT
CASSLAMTVNGELFF
>-|TRBV6-5|TRBJ2-5|-
TGTGCCAGCAGTTACTCCCCGTTCTCCCAGGGGTTGGAGACCCAGTACTTC
CASSYSPFSQGLETQYF
>-|TRBV29-1|TRBJ2-7|-
TGCAGCGCCGGGTACTCCTACGAGCAGTACTTC
CSAGYSYEQYF
>many|TRBV5-1|TRBJ2-1|TRBD2
TGCGCCAGCAGTCCCGGGACTAGCGGGGCGAATGAGCAGTTCTTC
CASSPGTSGANEQFF
>many|TRBV30|TRBJ2-7|TRBD2
TGTGCCTGGAACCGATTCGGGACTAGTCTCAACGAGCAGTACTTC
CAWNRFGTSLNEQYF
>few|TRBV7-2|TRBJ2-1|TRBD1
TGTGCCAGCAGCTTCCTACCGGGACAGGGTACCTATGAGCAGTTCTTC
CASSFLPGQGTYEQFF
>-|TRBV5-6|TRBJ1-2|-
TGTGCCAGCAGCTTGATGCAGGGCCCATTCTACACCTTC
CASSLMQGPFYTF
>-|TRBV28|TRBJ2-1|TRBD1
TGTGCCAGCAGTTTTGTGGGACAGGAGAACAATGAGCAGTTCTTC
CASSFVGQENNEQFF
>-|TRBV6-2/TRBV6-3|TRBJ1-1|-
TGTGCCAGCAGTTATCTCTTGAACACTGAAGCTTTCTTT
CASSYLLNTEAFF
>-|TRBV7-8|TRBJ2-1|TRBD2
TGTGCCAGCACCCAAATAGAGAGGCGGGGGGAGCAGTTCTTC
CASTQIERRGEQFF
>-|TRBV6-2/TRBV6-3|TRBJ2-1|TRBD2
TGTGCCAGCAGTTACTTGCTGGGACTAGCGGGAGTTTACAATGAGCAGTTCTTC
CASSYLLGLAGVYNEQFF
>-|TRBV10-2|TRBJ2-7|TRBD2
TGCGCCAGCAGTGAGGGGTCGGGAGGAGGCTACGAGCAGTACTTC
CASSEGSGGGYEQYF
>-|TRBV19|TRBJ2-7|-
TGTGCCAGTAGTATTGGCCCAGGGCCGGGCGACGAGCAGTACTTC
CASSIGPGPGDEQYF
>-|TRBV5-1|TRBJ2-1|TRBD2
TGCGCCAGCAGCCGGAGCGGGAGTTCAAATGAGCAGTTCTTC
CASSRSGSSNEQFF
>-|TRBV14|TRBJ2-5|TRBD2
TGTGCCAGCAGCCACTACGGGAGGCCCCAAGAGACCCAGTACTTC
CASSHYGRPQETQYF
>few|TRBV28|TRBJ2-3|-
TGTGCCAGCAGCCCGGCCCGGGATACGCAGTATTTT
CASSPARDTQYF
>few|TRBV3-1|TRBJ1-1|TRBD1
TGTGCCAGCAGCCACAAACAGGGGGCGAGTCCTGAAGCTTTCTTT
CASSHKQGASPEAFF
>-|TRBV25-1|TRBJ1-1|-
TGTGCCAGCGGAGGAGGGCCCACTGAAGCTTTCTTT
CASGGGPTEAFF
>-|TRBV5-8|TRBJ2-1|-
TGTGCCAGCAGCTTAAGAGGAGAGGACTACAATGGGCAGTTCTTC
CASSLRGEDYNGQFF
>-|TRBV2|TRBJ2-1|-
TGTGCCAGCACCGAGGGTCCAGACTACAATGAGCAGTTCTTC
CASTEGPDYNEQFF
>few|TRBV3-1|TRBJ2-7|TRBD1
TGTGCCAGCAGCCAAGCCCCGGACAGGGTCTACGAGCAGTACTTC
CASSQAPDRVYEQYF
>few|TRBV6-2/TRBV6-3|TRBJ1-5|-
TGTGCCAGCAGTTATACTGCCAGGGATGCCCCCAATCAGCCCCAGCATTTT
CASSYTARDAPNQPQHF
>-|TRBV3-1|TRBJ2-1|TRBD1
TGTGCCAGCAGCCGAGCCGGGACAGGGGACGATGAGCAGTTCTTC
CASSRAGTGDDEQFF
>few|TRBV7-2|TRBJ1-6|-
TGTGCCAGCAGCTTAGCGGTGGGGGGTGATTCACCCCTCCACTTT
CASSLAVGGDSPLHF
>few|TRBV3-1|TRBJ2-3|-
TGTGCCAGCAGCCGAGCCAGAACCAGCACAGATACGCAGTATTTT
CASSRARTSTDTQYF
>few|TRBV29-1|TRBJ2-3|-
TGCAGCGTTGATGAGCAAGATACGCAGTATTTT
CSVDEQDTQYF
>few|TRBV20-1|TRBJ2-3|-
TGCAGTGCTAGTAGCGGTTGGGGCACAGATACGCAGTATTTT
CSASSGWGTDTQYF
>many|TRBV20-1|TRBJ2-7|TRBD2
TGCAGTGCTTCGGGACTAGCTTCCGACGAGCAGTACTTC
CSASGLASDEQYF
>few|TRBV7-3|TRBJ2-5|-
TGTGCCAGCAGCCCCCGTATGGGCGAGACCCAGTACTTC
CASSPRMGETQYF
>-|TRBV20-1|TRBJ2-2|-
TGCAGTGCTACCCTGGGGGGGGAGCTGTTTTTT
CSATLGGELFF
>-|TRBV6-2/TRBV6-3|TRBJ2-1|TRBD2
TGTGCCAGCAGATATACCCCGGGAGGGGAGCAGTTCTTC
CASRYTPGGEQFF
>few|TRBV15|TRBJ1-1|TRBD1
TGTGCCACCAGCAGCCCTAACAGGGGCCTGAACACTGAAGCTTTCTTT
CATSSPNRGLNTEAFF
>-|TRBV25-1|TRBJ2-5|TRBD2
TGTGCCAGCAGTGTCCCGGGACTAGAAGAGACCCAGTACTTC
CASSVPGLEETQYF
>-|TRBV12-3/TRBV12-4|TRBJ2-7|-
TGTGCCAGCAGTTTTTGGAGGCCGGGAGAGTCCTACGAGCAGTACTTC
CASSFWRPGESYEQYF
>-|TRBV20-1|TRBJ2-5|TRBD2
TGCAGTGCTAGAGCCCCGGGACTAGCGGAAGCGGGGGAGACCCAGTACTTC
CSARAPGLAEAGETQYF
>few|TRBV5-4|TRBJ2-1|-
TGTGCCAGCAGCTTGAGGGATAGAACCTACAATGAGCAGTTCTTC
CASSLRDRTYNEQFF
>few|TRBV9|TRBJ2-7|-
TGTGCCAGCAGCGGGCGGGACTACGAGCAGTACTTC
CASSGRDYEQYF
>few|TRBV28|TRBJ2-1|-
TGTGCCAGCAGTTTGTGGGACACAAGGAATGAGCAGTTCTTC
CASSLWDTRNEQFF
>-|TRBV7-6|TRBJ2-7|TRBD2
TGTGCCAGCACCCCTACTGGGGGGGCCTACGAGCAGTACTTC
CASTPTGGAYEQYF
>few|TRBV7-2|TRBJ2-7|-
TGTGCCAGCAGCTTAGCTGGCAGCGGTCCCTACGAGCAGTACTTC
CASSLAGSGPYEQYF
>-|TRBV23-1|TRBJ2-3|-
TGCGCCAGCAGACCGCTCGGGGGTAGCAGGGATACGCAGTATTTT
CASRPLGGSRDTQYF
>few|TRBV10-3|TRBJ2-6|TRBD1
TGTGCCATCAGCGATGGGACAGGGGGCGTAACTGGGGCCAACGTCCTGACTTTC
CAISDGTGGVTGANVLTF
>few|TRBV15|TRBJ2-3|TRBD2
TGTGCCACCAGAGCTAGCGGGAGAGATACGCAGTATTTT
CATRASGRDTQYF